This section outlines one T cell receptor (beta chain) sequence together with its context. Its antigen is unknown. Trimming removed 9 bases from V and 2 bases from J, with 14 bases in between. This CDR3 has 15 residues. Germline values: CDR1 LNHDA, CDR2 SQIVND (reference sequence). This sample's time point: after dendritic cell vaccination, including at tumor progression/relapse. These data are taken from a study of glioma-infiltrating T cells after dendritic cell vaccination. Overall study findings and caveats: TCR clonality showed no direct relationship with survival.

The data were produced by immunoSEQ multiplex PCR, yet TCRdb's version contains in-frame clones alone and is incomplete. The sample includes roughly 60,000 clones, more than 75% of them seen just once. Material: blood, obtained after dendritic cell vaccination. V and J are TRBV19 and TRBJ1-6, with a weak D call TRBD1 (6 bases). The clonotype comes from a human donor with glioblastoma. This chain's CDR3 is CASTVQGTYNSPLHF. CDR3 DNA sequence: TGTGCCAGCACCGTACAGGGCACCTATAATTCACCCCTCCACTTT.